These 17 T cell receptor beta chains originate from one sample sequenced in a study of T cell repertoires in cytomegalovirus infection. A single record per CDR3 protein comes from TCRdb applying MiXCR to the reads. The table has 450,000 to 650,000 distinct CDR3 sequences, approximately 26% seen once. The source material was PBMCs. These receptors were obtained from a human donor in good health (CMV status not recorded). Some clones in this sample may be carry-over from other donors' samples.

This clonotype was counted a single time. The CDR3 loop is CASSDVVAYEQYF. The CDR3 bases are TGTGCCAGCAGTGACGTAGTTGCATACGAGCAGTACTTC. This chain connects TRBV2 to TRBJ2-7; no firm D call. V gave up 3 bases and J gave up 4 bases, with 10 bases separating them. The germline V gene has CDR1 SNHLY and CDR2 FYNNEI. The CDR3 sequence is 13 residues long.

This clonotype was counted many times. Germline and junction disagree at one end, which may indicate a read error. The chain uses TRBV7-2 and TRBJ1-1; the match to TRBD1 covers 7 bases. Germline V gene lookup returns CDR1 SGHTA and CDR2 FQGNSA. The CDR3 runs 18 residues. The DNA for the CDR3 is TGTGCCAGCAGCCGTCCTTCCCGGGGACAGATGATGAAGACTGAAGCTTTCTTT. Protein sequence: CASSRPSRGQMMKTEAFF.

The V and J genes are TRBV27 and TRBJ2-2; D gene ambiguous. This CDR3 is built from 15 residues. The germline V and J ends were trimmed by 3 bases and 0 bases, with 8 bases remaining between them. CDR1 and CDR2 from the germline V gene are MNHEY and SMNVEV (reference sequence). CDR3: CASSFWNTNTGELFF. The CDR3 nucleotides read TGTGCCAGCAGTTTTTGGAATACGAACACCGGGGAGCTGTTTTTT.

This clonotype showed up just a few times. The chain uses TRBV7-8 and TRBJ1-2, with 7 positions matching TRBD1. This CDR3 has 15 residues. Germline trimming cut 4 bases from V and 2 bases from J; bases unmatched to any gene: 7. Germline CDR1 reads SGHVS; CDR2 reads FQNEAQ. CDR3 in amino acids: CASSSYRDRNYGYTF. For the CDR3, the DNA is TGTGCCAGCAGCTCCTACCGGGACAGAAACTATGGCTACACCTTC.

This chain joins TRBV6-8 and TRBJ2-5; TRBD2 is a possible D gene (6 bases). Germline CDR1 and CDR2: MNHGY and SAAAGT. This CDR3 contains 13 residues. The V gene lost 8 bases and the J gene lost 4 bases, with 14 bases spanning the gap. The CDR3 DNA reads TGTGCCAGCGGAGGGGCTCTTAGAGAGACCCAGTACTTC. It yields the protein CASGGALRETQYF.

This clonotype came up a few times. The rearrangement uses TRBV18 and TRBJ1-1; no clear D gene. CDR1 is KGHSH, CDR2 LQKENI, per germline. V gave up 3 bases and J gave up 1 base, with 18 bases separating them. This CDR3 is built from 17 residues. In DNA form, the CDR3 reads TGTGCCAGCTCACCCCTCCAAGGAGTTTGGGCGAACACTGAAGCTTTCTTT. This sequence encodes CASSPLQGVWANTEAFF.

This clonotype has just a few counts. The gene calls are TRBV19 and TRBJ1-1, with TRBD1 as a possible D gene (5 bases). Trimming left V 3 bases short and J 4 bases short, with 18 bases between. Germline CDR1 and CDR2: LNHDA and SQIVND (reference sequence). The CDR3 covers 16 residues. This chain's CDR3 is CASSIKLPRGATEAFF. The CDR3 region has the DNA TGTGCCAGTAGTATTAAATTGCCGAGGGGCGCCACTGAAGCTTTCTTT.

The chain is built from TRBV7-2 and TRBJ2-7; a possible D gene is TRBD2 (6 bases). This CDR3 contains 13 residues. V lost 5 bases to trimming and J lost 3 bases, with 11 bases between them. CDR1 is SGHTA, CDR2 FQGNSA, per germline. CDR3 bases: TGTGCCAGCAGCGCGCAGGAGGGCTACGAGCAGTACGTC. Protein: CASSAQEGYEQYV.

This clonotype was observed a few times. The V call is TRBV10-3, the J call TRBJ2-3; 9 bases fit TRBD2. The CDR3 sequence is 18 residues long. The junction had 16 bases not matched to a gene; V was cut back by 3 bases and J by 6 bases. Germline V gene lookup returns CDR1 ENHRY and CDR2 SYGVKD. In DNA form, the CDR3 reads TGTGCCATCAGTGAACCGGGGGCAGTAGCGGGAGCGGCCGATACGCAGTATTTT. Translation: CAISEPGAVAGAADTQYF.

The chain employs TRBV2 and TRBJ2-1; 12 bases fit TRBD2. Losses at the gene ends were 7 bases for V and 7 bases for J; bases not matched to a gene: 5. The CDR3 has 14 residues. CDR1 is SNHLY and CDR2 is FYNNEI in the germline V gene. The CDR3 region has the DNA TGTGCCAGCATGGGACTAGCGGGTAAGAATGAGCAGTTCTTC. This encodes CASMGLAGKNEQFF.

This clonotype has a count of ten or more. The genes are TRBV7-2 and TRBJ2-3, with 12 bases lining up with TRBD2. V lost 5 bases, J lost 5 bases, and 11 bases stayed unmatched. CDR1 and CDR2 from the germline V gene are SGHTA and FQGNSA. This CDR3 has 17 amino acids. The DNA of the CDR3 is TGTGCCAGCAGCCCAAGACTAGCGGGAGAGGTGGGAGATACGCAGTATTTT. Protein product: CASSPRLAGEVGDTQYF.

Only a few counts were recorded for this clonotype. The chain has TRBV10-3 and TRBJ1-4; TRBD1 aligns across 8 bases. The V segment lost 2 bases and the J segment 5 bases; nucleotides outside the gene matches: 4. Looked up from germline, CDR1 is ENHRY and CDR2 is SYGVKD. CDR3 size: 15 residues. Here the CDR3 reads CAISEQGDRNEKLFF. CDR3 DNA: TGTGCCATCAGTGAGCAAGGGGACAGGAATGAAAAACTGTTTTTT.

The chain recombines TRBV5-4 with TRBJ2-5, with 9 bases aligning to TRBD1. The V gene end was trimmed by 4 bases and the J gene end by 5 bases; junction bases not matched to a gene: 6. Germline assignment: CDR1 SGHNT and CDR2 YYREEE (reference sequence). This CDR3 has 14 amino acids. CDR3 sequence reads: CASSRTGAPETQYF. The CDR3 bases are TGTGCCAGCAGCCGGACAGGGGCTCCGGAGACCCAGTACTTC.

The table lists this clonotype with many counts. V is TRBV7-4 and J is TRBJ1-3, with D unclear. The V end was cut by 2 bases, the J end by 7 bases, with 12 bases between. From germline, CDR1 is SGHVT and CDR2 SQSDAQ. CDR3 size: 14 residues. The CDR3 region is CASSLLSLSNTIYF. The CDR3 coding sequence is TGTGCCAGCAGCTTATTGTCTCTATCGAACACCATATATTTT. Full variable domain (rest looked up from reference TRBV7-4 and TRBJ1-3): GAGVSQSPRYKVAKRGRDVALRCDSISGHVTLYWYRQTLGQGSEVLTYSQSDAQRDKSGRPSGRFSAERPERSVSTLKIQRTEQGDSAVYLCASSLLSLSNTIYFGEGSWLTVV.

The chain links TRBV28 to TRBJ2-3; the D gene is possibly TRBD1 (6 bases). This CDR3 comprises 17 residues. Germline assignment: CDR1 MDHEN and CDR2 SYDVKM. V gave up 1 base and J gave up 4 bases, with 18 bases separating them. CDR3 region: CASSLFGQKLGADTQYF. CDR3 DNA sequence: TGTGCCAGCAGTTTATTTGGACAGAAACTTGGGGCAGATACGCAGTATTTT.

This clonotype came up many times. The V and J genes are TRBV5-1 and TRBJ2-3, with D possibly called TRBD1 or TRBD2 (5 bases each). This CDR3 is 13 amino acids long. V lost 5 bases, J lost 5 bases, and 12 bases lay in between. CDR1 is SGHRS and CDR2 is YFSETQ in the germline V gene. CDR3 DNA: TGCGCCAGCAGGTCCCGGGACCAAGATACGCAGTATTTT. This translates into CASRSRDQDTQYF.

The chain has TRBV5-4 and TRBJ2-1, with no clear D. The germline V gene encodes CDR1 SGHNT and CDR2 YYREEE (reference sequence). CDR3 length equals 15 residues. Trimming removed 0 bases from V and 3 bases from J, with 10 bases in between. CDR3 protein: CASSLASGYYNEQFF. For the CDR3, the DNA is TGTGCCAGCAGCTTGGCATCCGGGTACTACAATGAGCAGTTCTTC.